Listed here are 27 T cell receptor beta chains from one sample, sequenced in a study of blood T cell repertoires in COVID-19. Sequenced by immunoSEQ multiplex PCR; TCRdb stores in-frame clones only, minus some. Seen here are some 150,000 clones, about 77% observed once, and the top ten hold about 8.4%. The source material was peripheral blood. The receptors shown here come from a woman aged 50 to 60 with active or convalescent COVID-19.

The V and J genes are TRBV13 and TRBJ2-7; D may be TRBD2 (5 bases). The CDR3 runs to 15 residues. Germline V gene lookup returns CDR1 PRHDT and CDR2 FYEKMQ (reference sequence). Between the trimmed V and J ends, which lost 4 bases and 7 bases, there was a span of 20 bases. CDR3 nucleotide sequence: TGTGCCAGCAGCTCCCGTAGCGACTCTACCCCAGAGCAGTACTTC. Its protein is CASSSRSDSTPEQYF.

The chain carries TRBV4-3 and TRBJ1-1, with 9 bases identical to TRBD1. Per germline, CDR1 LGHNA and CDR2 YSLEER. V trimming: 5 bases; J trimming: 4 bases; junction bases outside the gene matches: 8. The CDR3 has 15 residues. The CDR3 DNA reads TGCGCCAGCAGCTACAGGACAGGGGACGGCACTGAAGCTTTCTTT. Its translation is CASSYRTGDGTEAFF.

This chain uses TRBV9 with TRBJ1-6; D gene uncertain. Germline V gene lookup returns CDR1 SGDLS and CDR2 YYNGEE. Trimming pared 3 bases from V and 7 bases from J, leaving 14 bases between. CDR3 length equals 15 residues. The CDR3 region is CASSGGGSLNSPLHF. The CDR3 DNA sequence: TGTGCCAGCAGCGGGGGAGGGAGTTTGAATTCACCCCTCCACTTT.

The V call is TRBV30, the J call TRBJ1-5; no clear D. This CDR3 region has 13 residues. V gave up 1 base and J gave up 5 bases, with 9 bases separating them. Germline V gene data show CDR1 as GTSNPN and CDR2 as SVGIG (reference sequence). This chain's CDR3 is CAWSALRDQPQHF. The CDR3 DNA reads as TGTGCCTGGAGTGCTCTCCGGGATCAGCCCCAGCATTTT.

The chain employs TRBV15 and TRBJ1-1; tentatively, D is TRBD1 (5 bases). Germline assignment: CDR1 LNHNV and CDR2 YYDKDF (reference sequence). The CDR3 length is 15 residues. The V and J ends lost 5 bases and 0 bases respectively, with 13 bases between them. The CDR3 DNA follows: TGTGCCACCAGCCCGGGACTGCGCATGAACACTGAAGCTTTCTTT. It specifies CATSPGLRMNTEAFF.

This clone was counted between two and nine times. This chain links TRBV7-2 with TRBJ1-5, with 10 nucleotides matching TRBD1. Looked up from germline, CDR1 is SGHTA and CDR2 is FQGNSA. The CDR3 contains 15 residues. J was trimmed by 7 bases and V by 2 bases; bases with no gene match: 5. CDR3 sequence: CASSLTGTGEQPQHF. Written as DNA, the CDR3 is TGTGCCAGCAGCTTAACCGGGACAGGGGAGCAGCCCCAGCATTTT.

CDR3 DNA: TGTGCCAGCAGCTTGGCTTCTGGGGCCAACGTCCTGACTTTC. Its protein is CASSLASGANVLTF. V is TRBV7-8 and J is TRBJ2-6; D gene uncertain. V was clipped by 3 bases and J by 1 base, with 4 bases between them. This CDR3 is 14 amino acids long. Germline CDR1 reads SGHVS; CDR2 reads FQNEAQ.

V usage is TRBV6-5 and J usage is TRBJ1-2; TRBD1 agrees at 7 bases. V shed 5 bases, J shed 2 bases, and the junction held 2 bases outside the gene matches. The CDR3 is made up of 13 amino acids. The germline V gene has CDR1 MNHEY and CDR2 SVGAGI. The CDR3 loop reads CASSPTGNYGYTF. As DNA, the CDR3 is TGTGCCAGCAGTCCGACAGGGAACTATGGCTACACCTTC.

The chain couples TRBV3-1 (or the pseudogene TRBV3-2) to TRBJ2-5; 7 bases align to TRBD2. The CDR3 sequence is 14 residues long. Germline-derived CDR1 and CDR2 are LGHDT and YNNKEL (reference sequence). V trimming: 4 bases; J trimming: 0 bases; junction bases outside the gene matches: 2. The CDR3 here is CASSPGGNQETQYF. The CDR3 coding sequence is TGTGCCAGCAGCCCCGGGGGGAACCAAGAGACCCAGTACTTC.

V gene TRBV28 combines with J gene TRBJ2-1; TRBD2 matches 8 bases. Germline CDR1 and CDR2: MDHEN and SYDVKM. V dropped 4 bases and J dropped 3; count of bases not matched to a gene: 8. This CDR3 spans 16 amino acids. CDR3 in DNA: TGTGCCAGCAGTTCCCCGAGGAGCGGGGGCTACAATGAGCAGTTCTTC. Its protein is CASSSPRSGGYNEQFF. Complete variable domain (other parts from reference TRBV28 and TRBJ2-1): DVKVTQSSRYLVKRTGEKVFLECVQDMDHENMFWYRQDPGLGLRLIYFSYDVKMKEKGDIPEGYSVSREKKERFSLILESASTNQTSMYLCASSSPRSGGYNEQFFGPGTRLTVL.

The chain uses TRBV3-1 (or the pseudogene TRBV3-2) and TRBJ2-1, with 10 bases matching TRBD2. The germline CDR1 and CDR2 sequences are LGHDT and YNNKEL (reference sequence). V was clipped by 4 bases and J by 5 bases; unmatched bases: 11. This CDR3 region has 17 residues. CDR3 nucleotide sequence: TGTGCCAGCAGCCGCTTAGCGGGGGGCTCGACTCACAATGAGCAGTTCTTC. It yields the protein CASSRLAGGSTHNEQFF.

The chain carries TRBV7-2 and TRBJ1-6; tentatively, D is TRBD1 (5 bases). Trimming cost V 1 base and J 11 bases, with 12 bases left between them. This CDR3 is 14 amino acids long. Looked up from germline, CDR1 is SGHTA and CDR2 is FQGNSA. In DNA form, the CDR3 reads TGTGCCAGCAGCTTAGAAAGGGGTCTGCCACCCCTCCACTTT. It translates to CASSLERGLPPLHF. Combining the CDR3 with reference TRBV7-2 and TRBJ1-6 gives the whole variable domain GAGVSQSPSNKVTEKGKDVELRCDPISGHTALYWYRQSLGQGLEFLIYFQGNSAPDKSGLPSDRFSAERTGGSVSTLTIQRTQQEDSAVYLCASSLERGLPPLHFGNGTRLTVT.

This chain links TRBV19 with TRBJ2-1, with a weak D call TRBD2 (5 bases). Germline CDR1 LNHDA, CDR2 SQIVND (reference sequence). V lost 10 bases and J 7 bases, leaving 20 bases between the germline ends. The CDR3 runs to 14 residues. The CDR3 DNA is TGTGCCACTACCCCCGGACCCGCGGGTAATGAGCAGTTCTTC. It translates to CATTPGPAGNEQFF.

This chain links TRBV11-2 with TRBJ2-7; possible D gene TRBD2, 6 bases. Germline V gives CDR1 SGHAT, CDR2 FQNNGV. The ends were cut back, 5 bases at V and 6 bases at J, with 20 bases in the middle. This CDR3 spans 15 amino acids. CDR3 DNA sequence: TGTGCCAGCAGCCTCACCGGGAGCATAGTACGCGAGCAGTACTTC. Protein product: CASSLTGSIVREQYF.

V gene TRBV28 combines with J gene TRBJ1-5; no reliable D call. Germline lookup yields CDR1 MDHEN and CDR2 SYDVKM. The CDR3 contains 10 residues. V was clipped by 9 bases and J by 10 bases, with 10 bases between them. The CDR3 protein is CASGGHPQHF. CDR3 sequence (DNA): TGTGCCAGTGGCGGGCACCCCCAGCATTTT.

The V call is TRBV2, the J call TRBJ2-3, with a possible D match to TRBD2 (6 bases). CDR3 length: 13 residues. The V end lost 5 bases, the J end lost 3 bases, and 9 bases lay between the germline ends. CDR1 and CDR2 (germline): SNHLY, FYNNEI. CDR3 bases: TGTGCCAGCAGTAATAGCGGAACAGATACGCAGTATTTT. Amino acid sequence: CASSNSGTDTQYF.

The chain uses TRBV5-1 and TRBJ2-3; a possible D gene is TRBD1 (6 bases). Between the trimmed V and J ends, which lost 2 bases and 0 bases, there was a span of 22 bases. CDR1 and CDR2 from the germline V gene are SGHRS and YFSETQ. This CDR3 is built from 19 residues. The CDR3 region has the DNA TGCGCCAGCAGCTTCTCGGCGTTACAGGGATGGACTAGCACAGATACGCAGTATTTT. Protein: CASSFSALQGWTSTDTQYF. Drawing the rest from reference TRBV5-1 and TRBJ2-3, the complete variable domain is KAGVTQTPRYLIKTRGQQVTLSCSPISGHRSVSWYQQTPGQGLQFLFEYFSETQRNKGNFPGRFSGRQFSNSRSEMNVSTLELGDSALYLCASSFSALQGWTSTDTQYFGPGTRLTVL.

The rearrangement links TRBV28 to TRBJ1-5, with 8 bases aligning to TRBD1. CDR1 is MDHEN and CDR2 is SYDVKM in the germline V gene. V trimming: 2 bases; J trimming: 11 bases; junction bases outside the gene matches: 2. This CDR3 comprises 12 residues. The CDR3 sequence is CASSLQTGAQHF. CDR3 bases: TGTGCCAGCAGTTTACAGACAGGGGCCCAGCATTTT.

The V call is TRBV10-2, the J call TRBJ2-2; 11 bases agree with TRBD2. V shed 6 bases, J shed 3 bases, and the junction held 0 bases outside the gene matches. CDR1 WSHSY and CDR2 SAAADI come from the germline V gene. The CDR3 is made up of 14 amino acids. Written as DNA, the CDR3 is TGCGCCAGCAGACTAGCGGGGGACACCGGGGAGCTGTTTTTT. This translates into CASRLAGDTGELFF.

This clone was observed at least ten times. CDR3 residues: CASSLEGLNTEAFF. CDR3 DNA: TGTGCCAGCAGCTTAGAGGGCCTCAACACTGAAGCTTTCTTT. This chain joins TRBV7-3 and TRBJ1-1; D is undetermined. Germline V lookup: CDR1 SGHTA, CDR2 FQGTGA. CDR3 size: 14 residues. V was trimmed by 2 bases and J by 2 bases, leaving 9 bases between them. The whole variable domain, remainder taken from reference TRBV7-3 and TRBJ1-1, is GAGVSQTPSNKVTEKGKYVELRCDPISGHTALYWYRQSLGQGPEFLIYFQGTGAADDSGLPNDRFFAVRPEGSVSTLKIQRTERGDSAVYLCASSLEGLNTEAFFGQGTRLTVV.

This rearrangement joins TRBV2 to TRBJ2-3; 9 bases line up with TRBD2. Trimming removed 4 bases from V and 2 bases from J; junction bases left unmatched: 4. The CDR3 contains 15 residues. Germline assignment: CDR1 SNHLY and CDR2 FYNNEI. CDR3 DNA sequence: TGTGCCAGCAGTGCCTCTAGCGGGGTCACAGATACGCAGTATTTT. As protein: CASSASSGVTDTQYF.

The CDR3 nucleotides are TGTGCCAGTAGTACCAGGATGACTAACTATGGCTACACCTTC. It yields the protein CASSTRMTNYGYTF. The chain carries TRBV19 and TRBJ1-2; no clear D. Germline values: CDR1 LNHDA, CDR2 SQIVND (reference sequence). The CDR3 sequence is 14 residues long. With 4 bases removed from V and 0 bases from J, the gap between germline ends came to 9 bases.

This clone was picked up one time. CDR3 nucleotide sequence: TGTGCCAGCAGCAACCTGGACAGGGGGTTTTCCACCGGGGAGCTGTTTTTT. Encoded protein: CASSNLDRGFSTGELFF. The chain combines TRBV9 with TRBJ2-2, with 10 bases identical to TRBD1. CDR1 SGDLS and CDR2 YYNGEE come from the germline V gene. The CDR3 contains 17 residues. Losses at the gene ends were 4 bases for V and 4 bases for J; bases not matched to a gene: 10.

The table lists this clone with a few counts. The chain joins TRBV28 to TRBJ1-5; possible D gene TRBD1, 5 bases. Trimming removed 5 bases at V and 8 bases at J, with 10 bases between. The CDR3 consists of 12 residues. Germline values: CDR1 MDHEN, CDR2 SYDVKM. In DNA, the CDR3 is TGTGCCAGCAGTGGGGGGTCCGAGCCCCAGCATTTT. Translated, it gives CASSGGSEPQHF.

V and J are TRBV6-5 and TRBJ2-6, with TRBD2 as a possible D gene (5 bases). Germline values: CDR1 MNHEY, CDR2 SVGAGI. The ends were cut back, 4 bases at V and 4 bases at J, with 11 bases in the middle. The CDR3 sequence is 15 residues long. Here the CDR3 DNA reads TGTGCCAGCAGTTCCCCGGGAACAGGGGCCAACGTCCTGACTTTC. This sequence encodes CASSSPGTGANVLTF.

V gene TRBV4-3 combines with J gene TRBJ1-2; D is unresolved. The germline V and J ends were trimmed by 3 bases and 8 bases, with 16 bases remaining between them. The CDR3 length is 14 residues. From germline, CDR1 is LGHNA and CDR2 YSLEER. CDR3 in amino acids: CASSHTLLEGGYTF. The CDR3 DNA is TGCGCCAGCAGCCACACCCTCCTTGAGGGAGGCTACACCTTC.

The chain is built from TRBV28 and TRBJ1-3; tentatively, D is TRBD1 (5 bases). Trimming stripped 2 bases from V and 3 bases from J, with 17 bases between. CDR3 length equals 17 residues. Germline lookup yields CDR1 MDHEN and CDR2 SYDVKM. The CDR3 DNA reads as TGTGCCAGCAGTTTAGGGGTACGGGGGGTCGGTGGAAACACCATATATTTT. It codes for CASSLGVRGVGGNTIYF.